This T cell receptor (beta chain) is from a study of T-cell memory formation after mild COVID-19. Trimming pared 3 bases from V and 4 bases from J, leaving 18 bases between. The CDR3 totals 16 residues. MiXCR, applied by TCRdb to the 5' RACE reads, yields one record per CDR3 protein. The table includes around 190,000 distinct CDR3 sequences, roughly 18% detected once. The clonotype comes from a man between 18 and 35 years old who had mild COVID-19 (a few samples of this study predate the infection). Cell type and time point are not known. The sample comprised PBMCs or a T cell subset sorted from them (not recorded which). The rearrangement uses TRBV12-3 or TRBV12-4 and TRBJ2-5, with D possibly being TRBD2 (6 bases). This CDR3 is CASSFGLGGVGETQYF. The CDR3 region has the DNA TGTGCCAGCAGTTTCGGACTTGGAGGGGTGGGAGAGACCCAGTACTTC.